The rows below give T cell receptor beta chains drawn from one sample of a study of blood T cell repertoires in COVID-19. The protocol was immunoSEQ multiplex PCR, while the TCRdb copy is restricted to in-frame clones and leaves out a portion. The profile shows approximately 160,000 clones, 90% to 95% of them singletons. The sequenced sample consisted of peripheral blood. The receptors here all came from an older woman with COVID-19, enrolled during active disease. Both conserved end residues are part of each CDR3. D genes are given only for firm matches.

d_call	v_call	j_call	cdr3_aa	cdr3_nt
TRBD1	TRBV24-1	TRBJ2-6	CATSGGTALSGANVLTF	TGTGCCACCAGTGGGGGGACAGCGCTCTCTGGGGCCAACGTCCTGACTTTC
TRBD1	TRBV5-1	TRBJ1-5	CASSIGTGGNQPQHF	TGCGCCAGCAGCATCGGGACAGGGGGCAATCAGCCCCAGCATTTT
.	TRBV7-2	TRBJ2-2	CASSLVGTAGGELFF	TGTGCCAGCAGCTTAGTTGGGACTGCCGGCGGGGAGCTGTTTTTT
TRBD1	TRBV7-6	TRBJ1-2	CASSLAGTDYGGYTF	TGTGCCAGCAGCTTAGCCGGGACAGATTATGGCGGCTACACCTTC
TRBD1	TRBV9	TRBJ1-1	CASSARGTANTEAFF	TGTGCCAGCAGCGCCCGAGGGACAGCGAACACTGAAGCTTTCTTT
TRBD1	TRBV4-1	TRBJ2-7	CASSQRTGQVPYEQYF	TGCGCCAGCAGCCAACGAACGGGACAGGTGCCCTACGAGCAGTACTTC
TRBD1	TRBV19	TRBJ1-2	CASRSLQGEGYTF	TGTGCCAGTAGATCATTACAGGGGGAAGGCTACACCTTC
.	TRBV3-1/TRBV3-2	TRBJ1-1	CASSQVGEATEAFF	TGTGCCAGCAGCCAAGTGGGAGAAGCCACTGAAGCTTTCTTT
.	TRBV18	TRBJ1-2	CASSPPRDGYTF	TGTGCCAGCTCACCCCCACGGGATGGCTACACCTTC
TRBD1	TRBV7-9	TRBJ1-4	CASSLGTGPEEKLFF	TGTGCCAGCAGCTTAGGGACAGGGCCGGAAGAAAAACTGTTTTTT
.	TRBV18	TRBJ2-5	CASSPDRSETQYF	TGTGCCAGCTCACCGGACAGATCAGAGACCCAGTACTTC